The 28 T cell receptor beta chains reported below all come from one sample, sequenced in a study of cytomegalovirus exposure and HLA in healthy donors. Primers included in the PCR were 60 Vbeta and 13 Jbeta primers. Profiling relied on immunoSEQ multiplex PCR, and the TCRdb table lists in-frame clones only, not all of them. The sample records 75,000 to 95,000 clones, less than 80% being singletons. Sequencing input: PBMCs. Receptors were obtained from a human donor in good health.

The rearrangement links TRBV19 to TRBJ1-2; the D gene is possibly TRBD1 (5 bases). The germline V and J ends were trimmed by 8 bases and 1 base, with 14 bases remaining between them. The CDR3 is 14 residues long. In germline, CDR1 is LNHDA, CDR2 SQIVND (reference sequence). CDR3 nucleotide sequence: TGTGCCAGTGGGACTAGTGGCGGTAACTATGGCTACACCTTC. Translated: CASGTSGGNYGYTF.

The rearrangement uses TRBV19 and TRBJ2-6, with a tentative D call TRBD1 (5 bases). CDR1 and CDR2 from the germline V gene are LNHDA and SQIVND (reference sequence). This CDR3 spans 15 amino acids. Deletions cut 5 bases from V and 2 bases from J, with 10 bases between. The CDR3 sequence: CASSPQGPGANVLTF. DNA for the CDR3: TGTGCCAGTAGTCCGCAGGGTCCTGGGGCCAACGTCCTGACTTTC.

This rearrangement joins TRBV6-5 to TRBJ2-2, with 11 bases identical to TRBD1. Germline-derived CDR1 and CDR2 are MNHEY and SVGAGI. The ends lost 7 bases at V and 3 bases at J; junction bases unmatched: 4. The CDR3 is 15 amino acids. The CDR3 loop is CASNPGQGDTGELFF. In nucleotides, the CDR3 is TGTGCCAGCAATCCGGGACAGGGGGACACCGGGGAGCTGTTTTTT.

In its sample, this clone was seen a few times. This chain joins TRBV19 and TRBJ2-7; D not resolved. The germline V and J ends were trimmed by 2 bases and 6 bases, with 17 bases remaining between them. CDR3 length equals 15 residues. Germline CDR1 LNHDA, CDR2 SQIVND (reference sequence). DNA of the CDR3: TGTGCCAGTAGTATAAAAGACATTAGAACGGCCGAGCAGTACTTC. Translation: CASSIKDIRTAEQYF. The variable domain in full, with the rest retrieved from reference TRBV19 and TRBJ2-7, is DGGITQSPKYLFRKEGQNVTLSCEQNLNHDAMYWYRQDPGQGLRLIYYSQIVNDFQKGDIAEGYSVSREKKESFPLTVTSAQKNPTAFYLCASSIKDIRTAEQYFGPGTRLTVT.

The chain recombines TRBV27 with TRBJ1-2; D might be TRBD1 (6 bases). The length of the CDR3 is 13 residues. V was clipped by 7 bases and J by 7 bases, with 16 bases between them. Germline CDR1 reads MNHEY; CDR2 reads SMNVEV (reference sequence). CDR3 nucleotide sequence: TGTGCCAGCACCACCGGGGACAAAAGTGGCTACACCTTC. It is translated as CASTTGDKSGYTF.

This chain joins TRBV25-1 and TRBJ2-7; 7 positions match TRBD1. Germline V CDR1 and CDR2: MGHDK, SYGVNS. The CDR3 covers 15 residues. V lost 4 bases, J lost 2 bases, and 8 bases stayed unmatched. The CDR3 DNA follows: TGTGCCAGCAGTGGATGGGACAGCGATACCTACGAGCAGTACTTC. Translating gives CASSGWDSDTYEQYF.

This clone was detected a few times. This sequence joins TRBV6-1 and TRBJ2-3; D may be TRBD2 (5 bases). The CDR3 has 15 amino acids. The V end was cut by 6 bases, the J end by 1 base, with 14 bases between. Germline CDR1 reads MNHNS; CDR2 reads SASEGT. CDR3 region: CASSFGMSGTDTQYF. In nucleotides, the CDR3 is TGTGCCAGCAGCTTCGGGATGTCGGGCACAGATACGCAGTATTTT.

The chain links TRBV5-1 to TRBJ2-7, with a tentative D call TRBD1 (6 bases). Germline V gene lookup returns CDR1 SGHRS and CDR2 YFSETQ. V was cut by 0 bases and J by 7 bases, with 11 bases left in between. The CDR3 is 13 amino acids. CDR3 in amino acids: CASSLEGHLEQYF. CDR3 DNA sequence: TGCGCCAGCAGCTTGGAGGGACACCTTGAGCAGTACTTC.

CDR3 protein: CAWSSRTGAEETQYF. The CDR3 region has the DNA TGTGCCTGGAGTTCCCGAACAGGGGCCGAAGAGACCCAGTACTTC. V gene TRBV30 combines with J gene TRBJ2-5; 7 nucleotides align to TRBD1. Germline CDR1 GTSNPN, CDR2 SVGIG (reference sequence). V lost 2 bases and J lost 3; bases outside the gene matches: 9. This CDR3 is built from 15 residues.

The chain links TRBV4-3 to TRBJ2-3, with 9 nucleotides matching TRBD2. Germline V gene sequence: CDR1 LGHNA, CDR2 YSLEER. Unmatched junction bases numbered 11, after V lost 2 bases and J lost 5 bases. The CDR3 consists of 17 residues. CDR3 bases: TGCGCCAGCAGCCAATCTGCCGCTAGCGGGGTTAAAGATACGCAGTATTTT. Translation gives CASSQSAASGVKDTQYF.

This clone was counted a few times. An end of the junction does not agree with germline; a read error may underlie this. This sequence joins TRBV9 and TRBJ2-1; possibly TRBD1 for D (6 bases). Germline CDR1 reads SGDLS; CDR2 reads YYNGEE. The CDR3 length is 17 residues. Here the CDR3 reads CASSEDRTSSSYNGQFF. Here the CDR3 DNA reads TGTGCCAGCAGCGAAGACAGGACCTCGAGCTCCTACAATGGGCAGTTCTTC.

The CDR3 sequence is CASSLGGRAKNIQYF. The CDR3 bases are TGTGCCAGCAGCTTAGGAGGGAGGGCCAAAAACATTCAGTACTTC. The chain combines TRBV7-8 with TRBJ2-4, with D possibly being TRBD2 (6 bases). This CDR3 contains 15 residues. The ends were cut back, 1 base at V and 1 base at J, with 8 bases in the middle. Per the germline V gene, CDR1 is SGHVS and CDR2 is FQNEAQ.

This rearrangement joins TRBV30 to TRBJ1-2; possible D gene TRBD1, 6 bases. Trimming took off 4 bases at V and 4 bases at J, with 13 bases between the two ends. The CDR3 is made up of 13 amino acids. CDR1 and CDR2 (germline): GTSNPN, SVGIG (reference sequence). CDR3 sequence: CAWNPTGSYGYTF. In DNA form, the CDR3 reads TGTGCCTGGAATCCGACAGGATCCTATGGCTACACCTTC. Combining the CDR3 with reference TRBV30 and TRBJ1-2 gives the whole variable domain SQTIHQWPATLVQPVGSPLSLECTVEGTSNPNLYWYRQAAGRGLQLLFYSVGIGQISSEVPQNLSASRPQDRQFILSSKKLLLSDSGFYLCAWNPTGSYGYTFGSGTRLTVV.

This chain links TRBV18 with TRBJ1-4; D not certain. The CDR3 is made up of 15 amino acids. Germline CDR1 and CDR2: KGHSH and LQKENI. Trimming removed 2 bases at V and 0 bases at J, with 7 bases between. The CDR3 nucleotides are TGTGCCAGCTCACCAACGACTTCAACTAATGAAAAACTGTTTTTT. Amino acid sequence: CASSPTTSTNEKLFF.

V is TRBV29-1 and J is TRBJ2-1; D possibly corresponds to TRBD2 (6 bases). V was trimmed by 4 bases and J by 10 bases, leaving 14 bases between them. Germline values: CDR1 SQVTM, CDR2 ANQGSEA. The CDR3 length is 12 residues. The CDR3 loop reads CSVGPGDCEQFF. The CDR3 DNA reads TGCAGCGTTGGTCCTGGGGACTGCGAGCAGTTCTTC.

This sequence joins TRBV6-4 and TRBJ2-1; D ambiguous. V shed 4 bases and J shed 4 bases, with 8 bases lying between them. The CDR3 is 13 amino acids. Germline V gene lookup returns CDR1 MRHNA and CDR2 SNTAGT. CDR3 nucleotide sequence: TGTGCCAGCAGTGCCACTTCGTACAATGAGCAGTTCTTC. It is translated as CASSATSYNEQFF.

This sequence joins TRBV7-9 and TRBJ2-5; 11 bases agree with TRBD1. CDR1 is SEHNR, CDR2 FQNEAQ, per germline (reference sequence). This CDR3 has 14 residues. The V and J ends lost 5 bases and 4 bases, in that order; junction bases with no gene match: 3. The CDR3 spells CASSPGTGGETQYF. In DNA, the CDR3 is TGTGCCAGCAGCCCCGGGACAGGGGGAGAGACCCAGTACTTC.

The chain has TRBV4-3 and TRBJ1-5; D unclear. Germline CDR1 reads LGHNA; CDR2 reads YSLEER. Trimming pared 3 bases from V and 6 bases from J, leaving 9 bases between. The CDR3 length is 13 residues. CDR3: CASSQSPGQPQHF. CDR3 DNA sequence: TGCGCCAGCAGCCAGAGCCCGGGTCAGCCCCAGCATTTT.

The rearrangement links TRBV15 to TRBJ2-7, with D possibly matching TRBD1 (7 bases). Trimming removed 8 bases at V and 0 bases at J, with 20 bases between. This CDR3 region has 16 residues. Germline CDR1 reads LNHNV; CDR2 reads YYDKDF (reference sequence). CDR3 protein: CATSTGSGDNSYEQYF. The CDR3 DNA sequence: TGTGCCACCTCGACAGGGTCGGGGGACAACTCCTACGAGCAGTACTTC.

The chain links TRBV5-5 to TRBJ2-3; 10 bases match TRBD1. Germline V CDR1 and CDR2: SGHKS, YYEKEE (reference sequence). This CDR3 has 18 amino acids. The trim removed 1 base at V and 0 bases at J, leaving 8 bases unmatched. CDR3 in amino acids: CASSLTGTGVRSTDTQYF. The CDR3 DNA follows: TGTGCCAGCAGCTTGACTGGGACAGGGGTCCGAAGCACAGATACGCAGTATTTT.

J is TRBJ2-7 and V is TRBV7-9; the D gene is possibly TRBD1 (8 bases). The CDR3 has 15 residues. V lost 7 bases, J lost 0 bases, and 16 bases lay in between. Per the germline V gene, CDR1 is SEHNR and CDR2 is FQNEAQ (reference sequence). The CDR3 DNA sequence: TGTGCCAGCACCGAGAGCGGGACAGGCTCCTACGAGCAGTACTTC. The encoded protein is CASTESGTGSYEQYF.

V is TRBV2 and J is TRBJ2-3; TRBD2 might be the D (6 bases). Per the germline V gene, CDR1 is SNHLY and CDR2 is FYNNEI. V was trimmed by 4 bases and J by 0 bases, leaving 11 bases between them. The CDR3 extends over 15 amino acids. The CDR3 DNA sequence: TGTGCCAGCAGTGCCCCGGGACTCAGCACAGATACGCAGTATTTT. It translates to CASSAPGLSTDTQYF.

The CDR3: CASSVGLAREQYF. CDR3 DNA: TGTGCCAGCAGCGTAGGGCTAGCGAGGGAGCAGTACTTC. V and J are TRBV9 and TRBJ2-7; D is perhaps TRBD2 (6 bases). The V gene's germline CDR1 is SGDLS and CDR2 YYNGEE. V was shortened by 0 bases and J by 7 bases, with 11 bases between the two germline ends. The CDR3 is 13 residues long.

The gene calls are TRBV9 and TRBJ1-4; D perhaps matches TRBD1 (6 bases). The V gene lost 4 bases and the J gene lost 5 bases, with 15 bases spanning the gap. The V gene's germline CDR1 is SGDLS and CDR2 YYNGEE. This CDR3 spans 15 amino acids. The DNA for the CDR3 is TGTGCCAGCAGCACCAGCAGGGGAAGCAATGAAAAACTGTTTTTT. Translated, it gives CASSTSRGSNEKLFF.

This clone was seen once. Here the CDR3 reads CASSLESGGAYEQYF. CDR3 in DNA: TGTGCCAGCAGCTTAGAAAGCGGGGGGGCATACGAGCAGTACTTC. The rearrangement uses TRBV7-2 and TRBJ2-7; 10 bases are shared with TRBD2. Trimming took 1 base from V and 4 from J; bases not matched to a gene: 4. From germline, CDR1 is SGHTA and CDR2 FQGNSA. The CDR3 is 15 amino acids.

The rearrangement links TRBV6-1 to TRBJ2-1, with D maybe TRBD1 (6 bases). V was clipped by 4 bases and J by 8 bases, with 15 bases between them. The CDR3 consists of 14 residues. CDR1 and CDR2 (germline): MNHNS, SASEGT. CDR3 nucleotide sequence: TGTGCCAGCAGTGTGGGGGCAGGGCGGGATGAGCAGTTCTTC. As protein: CASSVGAGRDEQFF.

The J gene is TRBJ2-7, the V gene TRBV29-1, with 11 positions matching TRBD2. The trim removed 3 bases at V and 2 bases at J, leaving 9 bases unmatched. Germline loops: CDR1 SQVTM, CDR2 ANQGSEA. The CDR3 length is 16 residues. Here the CDR3 DNA reads TGCAGCGTTGATGGGCTAGCGGGGGGTGGAACCTACGAGCAGTACTTC. This sequence encodes CSVDGLAGGGTYEQYF.

This clone was detected only once. One junction end disagrees with the germline gene, perhaps due to a read error. The V call is TRBV7-9, the J call TRBJ2-5, with 10 bases identical to TRBD2. The CDR3 covers 14 residues. Germline V gene sequence: CDR1 SEHNR, CDR2 FQNEAQ (reference sequence). CDR3 DNA sequence: TGTTCCAGCATCACGGGACTAGCGAGTGAGACCCAGTACTTC. Protein product: CSSITGLASETQYF. The whole variable domain, remainder taken from reference TRBV7-9 and TRBJ2-5, is DTGVSQNPRHKITKRGQNVTFRCDPISEHNRLYWYRQTLGQGPEFLTYFQNEAQLEKSRLLSDRFSAERPKGSFSTLEIQRTEQGDSAMYLCSSITGLASETQYFGPGTRLLVL.